This T cell receptor beta chain was captured in a study of T cell changes during pregnancy in multiple sclerosis. TCRdb's table, derived via immunoSEQ multiplex PCR, lists solely in-frame clones and lacks some. The sample shows 40,000 or so clones, 90% of them seen only once. This clonotype originated in a female donor in good health, enrolled as a control in a pregnancy study. The specimen comprised CD4+ T cells from peripheral blood mononuclear cells, sampled in the first trimester of pregnancy.

The CDR3 DNA reads as TGTGCCAGCAGCTTAAGGCCCCCTACTAGCGGGGGCTCGGGTGAGCAGTTCTTC. Its translation is CASSLRPPTSGGSGEQFF. This chain joins TRBV7-3 and TRBJ2-1; TRBD2 matches 11 bases. CDR1 SGHTA and CDR2 FQGTGA come from the germline V gene. This CDR3 has 18 residues. J gave up 9 bases and V 1 base, and 14 bases lay outside the gene matches.